This TCR beta chain was retrieved from a study of Graves' ophthalmopathy and Graves' hyperthyroidism (dated by TCRdb to 2016 to 2018). As for the study more broadly: Peripheral blood samples were taken at the time of initial diagnosis, before any treatment was given. In total, approximately 130 blood samples were TCR-sequenced: approximately 40 ophthalmopathy, under 80 hyperthyroidism and some 17 hyperthyroidism-to-ophthalmopathy patients. To explore V-J signatures distinguishing ophthalmopathy from hyperthyroidism, a discovery set of roughly 98 patients (roughly 45 ophthalmopathy, about 57 stable hyperthyroidism) was enrolled. The study used signatures of the TCR beta repertoire to tell Graves' ophthalmopathy apart from Graves' hyperthyroidism and to predict which patients would progress to ophthalmopathy. An independent validation cohort was composed of about 20 hyperthyroidism patients and around 16 patients who later progressed from hyperthyroidism to ophthalmopathy. In over 5 hyperthyroidism patients, the T-cell repertoire of thyroid tissue was compared with the T-cell repertoire of blood. Following sample collection, hyperthyroidism patients were given methimazole at a starting dose of 30 mg daily, and ophthalmopathy patients were given high-dose intravenous methylprednisolone.

Results the study describes overall, beyond this receptor: In cross-validation, the 13-signature model distinguished ophthalmopathy from stable hyperthyroidism with 87.88% sensitivity and about 81% specificity, while in the test set the corresponding values were 80% and 75%. In validation, the model predicted ophthalmopathy progression with about 64% sensitivity and about 77% specificity; about a dozen predicted patients were CT-confirmed with GO in a median of 6.5 months. Sample size was not statistically predetermined, and group allocation was not concealed from the investigators. Most expanded thyroid clonotypes with a frequency above 0.001 also appeared in blood, which suggests that blood repertoires may reflect the immune response in the thyroid.

This clonotype has ten or more counts. Its antigen target is currently unknown. The record has no base qualities; no much larger clone is one base away. For repertoire sequencing, TCR beta CDR3 regions were amplified from RNA transcripts. HTBI primers and the Qiagen OneStep RT-PCR kit were used in a first-round RT-PCR, which was followed by a second-round multiplex PCR, size selection and purification. The libraries underwent paired-end sequencing with 100 bp reads on an Illumina HiSeq2000. In the source study's methods: Reads were processed with SOAPnuke, discarding reads with adapters, uncalled bases, mean Phred below 15, or no exact constant-primer or identifier match. High-quality paired reads were merged with COPE v1.2.5. Unique nucleotide sequences were defined as clonotypes and aligned to IMGT TRB V, D and J references using MiTCR v1.1. The analysis was limited to V-J combinations with a frequency above 0.0001, which together covered 98% to 99.2% of repertoires. A TCR clonal expansion and chaos score per V-J combination was defined as the ratio of F50 clonal expansion to chaos observed in the TCRdist matrix. Welch's t-statistics and random forest were used to narrow the features down to around twelve V-J combinations, which were then fed into a naive Bayes classifier. Thyroid-blood repertoire similarity was quantified with the Morisita-Horn index. TCRdb itself trimmed the public reads at Q25 with fastp, ran MiXCR and retained productive beta chains. Every CDR3 protein is listed once, alongside the most common genes and DNA of its rows. TCRdb's processing, not the study's, gives the V and J calls here. This sample gives roughly 400,000 distinct CDR3 sequences in total; about 18% of them show up just once. The ten most abundant clones make up roughly 2.4% of the sample.

The CDR3 has 15 amino acids, counting the end cysteine and phenylalanine. Here the CDR3 DNA is all that survives: 45 bases in frame from base 1. As encoded in the germline V gene, CDR1 is SNHLY while CDR2 is FYNNEI. Deletion took 0 bases off V and 0 bases off J, with a span of 9 bases between the germline ends. Stable hyperthyroidism was defined as no progression to ophthalmopathy within 18 months of follow-up. Patients with hyperthyroidism were aged 18 to 65 years, had been newly diagnosed, and had a disease duration of less than 2 months. Anyone with other autoimmune diseases, uncontrolled infections, pregnancy or lactation was excluded from the study. Diagnosis relied on clinical symptoms, serum thyroxine, TRAb, thyroid ultrasound and orbital computed tomography. Using Ficoll-Paque density gradient centrifugation, PBMCs were isolated from about 9.2 ml of fresh peripheral blood. Trizol reagent was used to extract the total RNA, and its quality was then checked on an Agilent 2100 Bioanalyzer.

Sequencing was done on a sample of peripheral blood. The source is an adult woman with stable Graves' hyperthyroidism. This sequence uses TRBV2 and TRBJ2-7, with an unclear D gene assignment. The CDR3 reads CASSEALISSYEQYF. The sequence in DNA is TGTGCCAGCAGTGAAGCGCTCATAAGCTCCTACGAGCAGTACTTC.